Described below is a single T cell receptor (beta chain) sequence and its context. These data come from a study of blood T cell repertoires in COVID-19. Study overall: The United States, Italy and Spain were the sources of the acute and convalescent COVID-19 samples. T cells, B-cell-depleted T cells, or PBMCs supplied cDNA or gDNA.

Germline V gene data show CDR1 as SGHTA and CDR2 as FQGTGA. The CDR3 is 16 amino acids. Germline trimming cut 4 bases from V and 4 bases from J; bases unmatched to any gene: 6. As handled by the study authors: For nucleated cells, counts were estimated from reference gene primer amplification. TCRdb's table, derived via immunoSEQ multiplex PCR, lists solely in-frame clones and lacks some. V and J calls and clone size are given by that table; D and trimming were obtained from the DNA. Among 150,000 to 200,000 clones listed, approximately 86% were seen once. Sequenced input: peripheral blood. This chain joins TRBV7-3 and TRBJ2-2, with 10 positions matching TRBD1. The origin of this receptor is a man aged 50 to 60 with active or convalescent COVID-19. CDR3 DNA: TGTGCCAGCAGCTCCTCCGGGACAGGGGTCACCGGGGAGCTGTTTTTT. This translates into CASSSSGTGVTGELFF.